The 25 T cell receptor beta chains below were found in one sample sequenced in a study of control samples from healthy donors and cancer patients. The assay was immunoSEQ multiplex PCR, and TCRdb's table has in-frame clones only and misses some. Found here are some 6,700 clones, roughly 80% of them singletons; the top ten hold about 15%. Sequencing was carried out using formalin-fixed, paraffin-embedded tissue. Receptor source: a male donor with melanoma.

V usage is TRBV3-1 (or the pseudogene TRBV3-2) and J usage is TRBJ1-6; the D gene is possibly TRBD1 (6 bases). Germline V lookup: CDR1 LGHDT, CDR2 YNNKEL (reference sequence). Trimming removed 0 bases at V and 10 bases at J, with 10 bases between. This CDR3 is built from 14 residues. Here the CDR3 reads CASSQDQGRSPLHF. In nucleotides, the CDR3 is TGTGCCAGCAGCCAAGACCAGGGGCGGTCACCCCTCCACTTT.

This clone came up once. The V and J genes are TRBV13 and TRBJ2-3; D ambiguous. This CDR3 is 14 amino acids long. CDR1 and CDR2 (germline): PRHDT, FYEKMQ (reference sequence). The V end was cut by 4 bases, the J end by 0 bases, with 8 bases between. CDR3 DNA sequence: TGTGCCAGCAGCTCCCCCACGAGCACAGATACGCAGTATTTT. Protein sequence: CASSSPTSTDTQYF.

This clone counts as large. The rearrangement joins TRBV20-1 to TRBJ2-7; TRBD2 matches at 11 bases. The CDR3 runs to 16 residues. The V gene end was trimmed by 3 bases and the J gene end by 2 bases; junction bases not matched to a gene: 9. Looked up from germline, CDR1 is DFQATT and CDR2 is SNEGSKA (reference sequence). The CDR3 sequence is CSASLLAGGETYEQYF. CDR3 coding DNA: TGCAGTGCTAGTCTCCTAGCGGGGGGCGAAACCTACGAGCAGTACTTC.

This clone was observed once. This rearrangement joins TRBV7-9 to TRBJ2-1; 7 bases are a match to TRBD2. J was trimmed by 1 base and V by 2 bases; bases with no gene match: 2. This CDR3 comprises 15 residues. Per the germline V gene, CDR1 is SEHNR and CDR2 is FQNEAQ (reference sequence). CDR3 coding DNA: TGTGCCAGCAGCTTAACAGCGGGGTCCTACAATGAGCAGTTCTTC. It translates to CASSLTAGSYNEQFF. Drawing the rest from reference TRBV7-9 and TRBJ2-1, the complete variable domain is DTGVSQNPRHKITKRGQNVTFRCDPISEHNRLYWYRQTLGQGPEFLTYFQNEAQLEKSRLLSDRFSAERPKGSFSTLEIQRTEQGDSAMYLCASSLTAGSYNEQFFGPGTRLTVL.

The V gene is TRBV5-4, the J gene TRBJ2-2, with D uncertain. CDR3 size: 13 residues. Trimming removed 4 bases at V and 0 bases at J, with 4 bases between. Germline loops: CDR1 SGHNT, CDR2 YYREEE (reference sequence). The CDR3 loop is CASSPSNTGELFF. CDR3 bases: TGTGCCAGCAGCCCCTCGAACACCGGGGAGCTGTTTTTT.

The chain joins TRBV7-3 to TRBJ1-1, with D possibly being TRBD1 (6 bases). The CDR3 length is 13 residues. Germline V gene sequence: CDR1 SGHTA, CDR2 FQGTGA. The ends were cut back, 2 bases at V and 9 bases at J, with 13 bases in the middle. The CDR3 is CASSLSLQGQAFF. CDR3 DNA: TGTGCCAGCAGCTTATCGTTACAGGGCCAAGCTTTCTTT.

This clone was detected only once. The chain combines TRBV16 with TRBJ2-7, with a tentative D call TRBD1 (6 bases). This CDR3 comprises 14 residues. V shed 3 bases and J shed 2 bases, with 11 bases lying between them. The germline CDR1 and CDR2 sequences are KGHSY and FQNENV. The CDR3 coding sequence is TGTGCCAGCAGCCACCGGGACAAGACCTACGAGCAGTACTTC. Translated: CASSHRDKTYEQYF. The whole variable domain, filled in from reference TRBV16 and TRBJ2-7, reads GEEVAQTPKHLVRGEGQKAKLYCAPIKGHSYVFWYQQVLKNEFKFLISFQNENVFDETGMPKERFSAKCLPNSPCSLEIQATKLEDSAVYFCASSHRDKTYEQYFGPGTRLTVT.

V usage is TRBV28 and J usage is TRBJ1-5, with TRBD1 identical over 8 bases. Germline CDR1 is MDHEN and CDR2 is SYDVKM. V was clipped by 4 bases and J by 2 bases; unmatched bases: 4. The CDR3 covers 15 residues. Written as DNA, the CDR3 is TGTGCCAGCAGTTCAGGGGGCGATGGCAATCAGCCCCAGCATTTT. Translation: CASSSGGDGNQPQHF.

This clone showed up just a few times. The V and J genes are TRBV10-3 and TRBJ2-2, with TRBD1 identical over 8 bases. V was pared by 6 bases and J by 3 bases, with 9 bases of the junction left unmatched. CDR3 size: 16 residues. Germline V CDR1 and CDR2: ENHRY, SYGVKD. The DNA for the CDR3 is TGTGCCATCAGGGCAGGGGGCGCAGGGGACACCGGGGAGCTGTTTTTT. Its protein product is CAIRAGGAGDTGELFF.

This clone came up once. J is TRBJ2-5 and V is TRBV9; no firm D call. V was cut by 0 bases and J by 1 base, with 7 bases left in between. The V gene's germline CDR1 is SGDLS and CDR2 YYNGEE. The CDR3 consists of 14 residues. CDR3 loop: CASSVEAAQETQYF. The CDR3 coding sequence is TGTGCCAGCAGCGTAGAGGCAGCCCAAGAGACCCAGTACTTC.

This chain connects TRBV27 to TRBJ2-1; 9 bases map to TRBD2. Germline trimming cut 3 bases from V and 12 bases from J; bases unmatched to any gene: 9. From germline, CDR1 is MNHEY and CDR2 SMNVEV (reference sequence). The CDR3 spans 14 residues. The CDR3 region has the DNA TGTGCCAGCAGTTTCGGTAGCGGGGGTTTTGTGCAGTTCTTC. Translating it yields CASSFGSGGFVQFF.

The chain joins TRBV5-1 to TRBJ1-5; unclear D gene. Germline CDR1 is SGHRS and CDR2 is YFSETQ. The CDR3 runs 13 residues. V was pared by 3 bases and J by 2 bases, with 6 bases between. The CDR3: CASSWGGNQPQHF. The CDR3 DNA is TGCGCCAGCAGCTGGGGTGGCAATCAGCCCCAGCATTTT.

The CDR3 bases are TGTGCCAGCAGCTTAGGCCGACAGAACACCGGGGAGCTGTTTTTT. Amino acids: CASSLGRQNTGELFF. This rearrangement joins TRBV11-3 to TRBJ2-2; D is uncertain. The CDR3 is 15 amino acids. Per germline, CDR1 SGHNT and CDR2 YENEEA. V was cut by 1 base and J by 1 base, with 7 bases left in between.

J is TRBJ1-4 and V is TRBV19, with D possibly TRBD1 on 5 matching bases. The CDR3 totals 13 residues. V was cut by 4 bases and J by 7 bases, with 10 bases left in between. Germline CDR1 reads LNHDA; CDR2 reads SQIVND (reference sequence). The CDR3 sequence: CASSSGAREKLFF. In DNA, the CDR3 is TGTGCCAGTAGTAGTGGGGCTCGTGAAAAACTGTTTTTT.

The chain joins TRBV6-6 to TRBJ1-5; D may be TRBD1 (5 bases). The V gene's germline CDR1 is MNHNY and CDR2 SVGAGI (reference sequence). The V and J ends lost 2 bases and 3 bases respectively, with 14 bases between them. The CDR3 length is 16 residues. The CDR3 DNA reads as TGTGCCAGCAGTTACCAGGGTCCGCCTCCCAATCAGCCCCAGCATTTT. Translating it yields CASSYQGPPPNQPQHF.

The V gene is TRBV6-6, the J gene TRBJ1-5; no definite D call. The CDR3 sequence is 16 residues long. V was cut by 1 base and J by 0 bases, with 10 bases left in between. Germline lookup yields CDR1 MNHNY and CDR2 SVGAGI (reference sequence). The DNA for the CDR3 is TGTGCCAGCAGTTACTTCAATGGCGGTAGCAATCAGCCCCAGCATTTT. The encoded protein is CASSYFNGGSNQPQHF.

The chain carries TRBV28 and TRBJ1-6; D is unclear. The CDR3 contains 13 residues. V dropped 2 bases and J dropped 10 bases, with 9 bases sitting between them. CDR1 is MDHEN, CDR2 SYDVKM, per germline. This CDR3 reads CASSLGRKSPLHF. The CDR3 DNA reads TGTGCCAGCAGTTTAGGACGAAAATCACCCCTCCACTTT.

V and J are TRBV6-2 or TRBV6-3 and TRBJ2-3; 13 bases agree with TRBD2. This CDR3 comprises 16 residues. V gave up 5 bases and J gave up 2 bases; unmatched junction bases: 4. Germline CDR1 and CDR2: MNHEY and SVGEGT. The CDR3: CASSGLAGADTDTQYF. CDR3 nucleotide sequence: TGTGCCAGCAGTGGACTAGCGGGGGCCGACACAGATACGCAGTATTTT.

V and J are TRBV3-1 (or the pseudogene TRBV3-2) and TRBJ2-1; 12 bases agree with TRBD1. CDR3 length equals 15 residues. After removal of 5 bases from V and 9 bases from J, the junction contained 8 bases not matched to a gene. Germline loops: CDR1 LGHDT, CDR2 YNNKEL (reference sequence). The CDR3: CASSFTRDRGPEQFF. The CDR3 region has the DNA TGTGCCAGCAGCTTTACCCGGGACAGGGGGCCTGAGCAGTTCTTC.

The chain carries TRBV4-3 and TRBJ2-2; D is perhaps TRBD2 (5 bases). CDR3 size: 17 residues. Trimming shortened V by 1 base and J by 0 bases, and 12 bases separated the two germline ends. Germline V CDR1 and CDR2: LGHNA, YSLEER. This CDR3 reads CASSQAMGAPNTGELFF. DNA of the CDR3: TGCGCCAGCAGCCAAGCTATGGGAGCTCCGAACACCGGGGAGCTGTTTTTT.

The chain links TRBV7-9 to TRBJ2-2; D remains ambiguous. The CDR3 is 15 residues long. The germline gives CDR1 SEHNR, CDR2 FQNEAQ (reference sequence). Between the trimmed V and J ends, which lost 3 bases and 4 bases, there was a span of 12 bases. The CDR3 is CASSLRDRLTGELFF. In DNA form, the CDR3 reads TGTGCCAGCAGCTTGCGAGATCGACTCACCGGGGAGCTGTTTTTT.

A note on this clone: A read error may be the cause here, since a much bigger clone is one base away. The sample carries other DNA sequences with the same CDR3. The rearrangement uses TRBV2 and TRBJ1-6; 7 nucleotides align to TRBD1. The germline CDR1 and CDR2 sequences are SNHLY and FYNNEI. CDR3 length: 16 amino acids. Germline trimming cut 6 bases from V and 9 bases from J; bases unmatched to any gene: 14. DNA for the CDR3: TGTGCCAGCAGCCAACTAACCGGACAGGCTGGTTCACCCCTCCACTTT. Encoded protein: CASSQLTGQAGSPLHF.

The chain couples TRBV5-4 to TRBJ2-1; D possibly uses TRBD1 or TRBD2 (5 bases each). V gave up 4 bases and J gave up 0 bases, with 11 bases separating them. Germline assignment: CDR1 SGHNT and CDR2 YYREEE (reference sequence). The CDR3 has 15 amino acids. The DNA for the CDR3 is TGTGCCAGCAGCACAGGACTCGCCTCCTACAATGAGCAGTTCTTC. Protein sequence: CASSTGLASYNEQFF.

The rearrangement uses TRBV2 and TRBJ1-5; D remains ambiguous. Germline lookup yields CDR1 SNHLY and CDR2 FYNNEI. V was pared by 7 bases and J by 9 bases, with 13 bases between. CDR3 length equals 12 residues. The CDR3 loop reads CASNGFEGPQHF. CDR3 DNA: TGTGCCAGCAACGGCTTCGAGGGGCCCCAGCATTTT.

On this clone itself: At the DNA level, this CDR3 is encoded by other sequences in the same sample as well. V and J are TRBV7-2 and TRBJ1-1, with D possibly matching TRBD1 (6 bases). V dropped 8 bases and J dropped 5 bases, with 12 bases sitting between them. The length of the CDR3 is 12 residues. Germline CDR1 and CDR2: SGHTA and FQGNSA. In DNA, the CDR3 is TGTGCCAGCGGGAGGGACAATACTGAAGCTTTCTTT. Translation gives CASGRDNTEAFF.